This T cell receptor beta chain emerged from a study of shared clonotypes between healthy human individuals. V was shortened by 0 bases and J by 8 bases, with 11 bases between the two germline ends. Germline values: CDR1 GTSNPN, CDR2 SVGIG (reference sequence). The CDR3 extends over 13 amino acids. Method: immunoSEQ multiplex PCR; TCRdb's copy keeps in-frame clones and lacks some. The table lists hundreds of thousands of clones, over 65% of them singletons. The chain uses TRBV30 and TRBJ2-1; the D gene is possibly TRBD2 (6 bases). Input material: PBMCs. The TCR comes from a woman in her thirties or forties in good health. Some clones in this sample may be carry-over from other donors' samples. CDR3 nucleotides: TGTGCCTGGAGTGTACGTTGGGAGGATGAGCAGTTCTTC. Translation gives CAWSVRWEDEQFF. The entire variable domain, with the rest obtained from reference TRBV30 and TRBJ2-1, is as follows: SQTIHQWPATLVQPVGSPLSLECTVEGTSNPNLYWYRQAAGRGLQLLFYSVGIGQISSEVPQNLSASRPQDRQFILSSKKLLLSDSGFYLCAWSVRWEDEQFFGPGTRLTVL.